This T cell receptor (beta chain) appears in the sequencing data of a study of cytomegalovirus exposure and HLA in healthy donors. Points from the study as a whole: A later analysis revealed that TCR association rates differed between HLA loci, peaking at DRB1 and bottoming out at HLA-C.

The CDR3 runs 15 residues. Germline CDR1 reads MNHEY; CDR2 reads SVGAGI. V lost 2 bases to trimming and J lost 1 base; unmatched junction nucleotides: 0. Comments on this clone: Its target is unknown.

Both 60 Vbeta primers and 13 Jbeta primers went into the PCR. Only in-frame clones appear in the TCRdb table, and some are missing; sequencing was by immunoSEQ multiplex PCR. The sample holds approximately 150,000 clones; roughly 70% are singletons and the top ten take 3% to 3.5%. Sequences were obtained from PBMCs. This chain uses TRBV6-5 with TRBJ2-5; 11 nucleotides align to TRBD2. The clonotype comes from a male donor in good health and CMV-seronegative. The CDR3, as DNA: TGTGCCAGCAGTTACGGGACTAGCGGCCAAGAGACCCAGTACTTC. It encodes CASSYGTSGQETQYF.